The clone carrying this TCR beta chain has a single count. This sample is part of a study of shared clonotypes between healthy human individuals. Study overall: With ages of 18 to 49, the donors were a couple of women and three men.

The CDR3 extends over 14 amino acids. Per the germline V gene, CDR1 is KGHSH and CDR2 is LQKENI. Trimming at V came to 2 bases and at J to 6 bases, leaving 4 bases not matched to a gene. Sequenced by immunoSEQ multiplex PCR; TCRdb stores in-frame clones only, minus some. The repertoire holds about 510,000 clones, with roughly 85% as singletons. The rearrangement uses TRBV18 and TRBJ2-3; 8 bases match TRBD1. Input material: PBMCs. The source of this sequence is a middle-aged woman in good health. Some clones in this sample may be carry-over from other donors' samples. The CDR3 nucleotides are TGTGCCAGCTCACCAGTACAGGGGGGTGATACGCAGTATTTT. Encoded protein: CASSPVQGGDTQYF.